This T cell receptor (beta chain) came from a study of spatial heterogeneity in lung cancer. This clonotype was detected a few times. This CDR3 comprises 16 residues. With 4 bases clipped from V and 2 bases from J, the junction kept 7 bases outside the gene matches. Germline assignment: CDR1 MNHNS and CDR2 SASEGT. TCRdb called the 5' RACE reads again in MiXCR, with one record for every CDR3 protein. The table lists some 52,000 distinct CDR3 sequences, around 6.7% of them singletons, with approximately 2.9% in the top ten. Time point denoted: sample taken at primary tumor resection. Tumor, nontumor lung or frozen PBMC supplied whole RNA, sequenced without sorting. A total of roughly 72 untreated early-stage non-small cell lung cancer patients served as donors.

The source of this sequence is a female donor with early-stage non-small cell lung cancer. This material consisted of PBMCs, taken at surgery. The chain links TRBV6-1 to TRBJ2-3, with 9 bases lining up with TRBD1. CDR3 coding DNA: TGTGCCAGCAGTGGGCCGACAGGGGGGTTCACAGATACGCAGTATTTT. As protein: CASSGPTGGFTDTQYF.